What follows describes a single T cell receptor beta chain. Its antigen is undetermined. The CDR3 sequence is 17 residues long. Germline CDR1 LNHDA, CDR2 SQIVND (reference sequence). Trimming took 6 bases from V and 0 from J, leaving 18 bases between them. Time point in this sample: week 47, end of study. Alongside topical imiquimod, each dose of vaccine comprised 300 ug of mutant IDH1 20-mer peptide. The data were produced by immunoSEQ multiplex PCR, yet TCRdb's version contains in-frame clones alone and is incomplete. The sample includes around 50,000 clones, roughly 84% of them seen just once. The data stem from a study of a mutant IDH1 vaccine in newly diagnosed glioma.

This TCR was sampled from a young woman with glioma. Some clones in this sample may be carry-over from other donors' samples. This material consisted of PBMCs, taken from a glioma patient whose treatment included an IDH1 peptide vaccine. This rearrangement joins TRBV19 to TRBJ2-1; a weak D match, TRBD2 (6 bases). This CDR3 reads CASSPGLLRGSYNEQFF. CDR3 nucleotides: TGTGCCAGTAGCCCCGGACTACTCCGTGGCTCCTACAATGAGCAGTTCTTC. The full variable domain, rest sourced from reference TRBV19 and TRBJ2-1, is DGGITQSPKYLFRKEGQNVTLSCEQNLNHDAMYWYRQDPGQGLRLIYYSQIVNDFQKGDIAEGYSVSREKKESFPLTVTSAQKNPTAFYLCASSPGLLRGSYNEQFFGPGTRLTVL.